The 26 T cell receptor beta chains given below trace back to one sample, sequenced in a study of T cell changes during pregnancy in multiple sclerosis. Produced via immunoSEQ multiplex PCR; TCRdb's table is partial and in-frame only. The table has approximately 80,000 clones, less than 95% seen once. Sequenced here: peripheral blood, sampled in the third trimester of pregnancy. These receptor sequences come from a female donor with multiple sclerosis, enrolled in a pregnancy study.

The chain links TRBV5-1 to TRBJ2-7, with 9 nucleotides matching TRBD2. CDR1 SGHRS and CDR2 YFSETQ come from the germline V gene. V was clipped by 4 bases and J by 5 bases; unmatched bases: 7. This CDR3 contains 14 residues. The CDR3 here is CASSAGGARNEQYF. CDR3 nucleotide sequence: TGCGCCAGCAGCGCGGGGGGGGCGCGGAACGAGCAGTACTTC.

The chain links TRBV10-1 to TRBJ2-7; D perhaps matches TRBD2 (5 bases). The CDR3 loop spans 13 amino acids. Between the trimmed V and J ends, which lost 2 bases and 2 bases, there was a span of 7 bases. Germline assignment: CDR1 WNHNN and CDR2 SYGVQD (reference sequence). CDR3 protein: CASSESGTYEQYF. The CDR3 nucleotides read TGCGCCAGCAGTGAGAGCGGAACCTACGAGCAGTACTTC.

The CDR3 bases are TGTGCCAGCAGTTACTCGGGAGGGTTCTCAACAGATACGCAGTATTTT. This translates into CASSYSGGFSTDTQYF. The chain recombines TRBV6-5 with TRBJ2-3; 7 positions match TRBD2. Germline V lookup: CDR1 MNHEY, CDR2 SVGAGI. V trimming: 0 bases; J trimming: 3 bases; junction bases outside the gene matches: 6. This CDR3 spans 16 amino acids.

This chain connects TRBV27 to TRBJ1-2; D perhaps matches TRBD1 (5 bases). Germline CDR1 reads MNHEY; CDR2 reads SMNVEV (reference sequence). The CDR3 runs to 13 residues. V dropped 8 bases and J dropped 4 bases, with 14 bases sitting between them. The CDR3, as DNA: TGTGCCAGCGGCCCACAGGTATCCTATGGCTACACCTTC. Translation: CASGPQVSYGYTF.

V usage is TRBV7-3 and J usage is TRBJ2-7; 7 positions agree with TRBD1. The CDR3 runs 14 residues. Losses at the gene ends were 1 base for V and 5 bases for J; bases not matched to a gene: 5. Germline V gene sequence: CDR1 SGHTA, CDR2 FQGTGA. In DNA form, the CDR3 reads TGTGCCAGCAGCTTAAGCGGCAGGGGGAACGAGCAGTACTTC. This translates into CASSLSGRGNEQYF.

This sequence joins TRBV5-6 and TRBJ2-5; possible D gene TRBD2, 6 bases. Per germline, CDR1 SGHDT and CDR2 YYEEEE. The CDR3 spans 12 residues. Trimming took off 0 bases at V and 9 bases at J, with 9 bases between the two ends. The CDR3, as DNA: TGTGCCAGCAGCTTGGGGCGGGGAGCCCAGTACTTC. Translating it yields CASSLGRGAQYF.

The chain combines TRBV7-6 with TRBJ2-1, with 8 bases lining up with TRBD2. V dropped 7 bases and J dropped 2; count of bases not matched to a gene: 7. Germline loops: CDR1 SGHVS, CDR2 FNYEAQ. This CDR3 comprises 15 residues. CDR3 region: CASTPGAGAYNEQFF. In nucleotides, the CDR3 is TGTGCCAGCACCCCGGGAGCGGGGGCCTACAATGAGCAGTTCTTC. Supplemented by reference TRBV7-6 and TRBJ2-1, the full variable domain reads GAGVSQSPRYKVTKRGQDVALRCDPISGHVSLYWYRQALGQGPEFLTYFNYEAQQDKSGLPNDRFSAERPEGSISTLTIQRTEQRDSAMYRCASTPGAGAYNEQFFGPGTRLTVL.

The chain has TRBV5-1 and TRBJ2-5, with D perhaps matching TRBD2 (5 bases). V gave up 0 bases and J gave up 5 bases, with 17 bases separating them. CDR1 and CDR2 (germline): SGHRS, YFSETQ. This CDR3 spans 16 amino acids. CDR3 sequence reads: CASSLESRGPRETQYF. The CDR3 coding sequence is TGCGCCAGCAGCTTGGAATCGCGCGGGCCGAGGGAGACCCAGTACTTC.

The V and J genes are TRBV5-1 and TRBJ1-5; 8 positions agree with TRBD1. This CDR3 has 15 residues. Trimming cost V 4 bases and J 5 bases; bases outside gene matches: 8. CDR1 and CDR2 (germline): SGHRS, YFSETQ. The CDR3 sequence: CASSPTGTGDQPQHF. In nucleotides, the CDR3 is TGCGCCAGCAGCCCGACAGGGACAGGTGATCAGCCCCAGCATTTT.

The chain recombines TRBV25-1 with TRBJ1-1; 11 bases match TRBD1. Trimming at V came to 6 bases and at J to 3 bases, leaving 9 bases not matched to a gene. Germline lookup yields CDR1 MGHDK and CDR2 SYGVNS. The CDR3 loop spans 16 amino acids. The CDR3 spells CASSQGQGVADTEAFF. CDR3 DNA: TGTGCCAGCAGCCAGGGACAGGGGGTCGCGGACACTGAAGCTTTCTTT.

This sequence joins TRBV13 and TRBJ2-2; no definite D call. V lost 4 bases, J lost 6 bases, and 15 bases lay in between. Germline CDR1 is PRHDT and CDR2 is FYEKMQ (reference sequence). The length of the CDR3 is 15 residues. CDR3: CASSSPSRAPGELFF. CDR3 DNA sequence: TGTGCCAGCAGCTCCCCGTCGAGAGCACCCGGGGAGCTGTTTTTT. Combining the CDR3 with reference TRBV13 and TRBJ2-2 gives the whole variable domain AAGVIQSPRHLIKEKRETATLKCYPIPRHDTVYWYQQGPGQDPQFLISFYEKMQSDKGSIPDRFSAQQFSDYHSELNMSSLELGDSALYFCASSSPSRAPGELFFGEGSRLTVL.

The chain uses TRBV30 and TRBJ1-3; TRBD1 aligns across 7 bases. V trimming: 8 bases; J trimming: 1 base; junction bases outside the gene matches: 14. The CDR3 contains 16 residues. The germline V gene has CDR1 GTSNPN and CDR2 SVGIG (reference sequence). The CDR3 is CAGSNTRGTSGNTIYF. The CDR3 coding sequence is TGTGCCGGGTCTAATACCAGGGGGACTTCTGGAAACACCATATATTTT.

The rearrangement uses TRBV29-1 and TRBJ2-5; 10 nucleotides agree with TRBD1. V was pared by 7 bases and J by 4 bases, with 6 bases of the junction left unmatched. CDR1 and CDR2 from the germline V gene are SQVTM and ANQGSEA. The length of the CDR3 is 13 residues. The CDR3 loop reads CSAGTGVPETQYF. The CDR3, as DNA: TGCAGCGCCGGGACAGGGGTCCCAGAGACCCAGTACTTC.

The V and J genes are TRBV6-9 and TRBJ2-7; maybe TRBD1 (6 bases). The CDR3 runs 16 residues. Trimming shortened V by 3 bases and J by 6 bases, and 21 bases separated the two germline ends. Germline-derived CDR1 and CDR2 are MNHGY and SVAAGI. CDR3 sequence: CASSYQDSISRPEQYF. In nucleotides, the CDR3 is TGTGCCAGCAGTTACCAGGACAGTATTTCGCGGCCCGAGCAGTACTTC.

This sequence joins TRBV28 and TRBJ2-7, with D maybe TRBD1 (5 bases). The V gene lost 7 bases and the J gene lost 2 bases, with 9 bases spanning the gap. This CDR3 has 12 amino acids. Per germline, CDR1 MDHEN and CDR2 SYDVKM. The CDR3 DNA reads as TGTGCCAGCACTTTGGGGCCCTACGAGCAGTACTTC. It specifies CASTLGPYEQYF.

The rearrangement joins TRBV7-8 to TRBJ1-4, with 10 positions matching TRBD1. The V gene end was trimmed by 0 bases and the J gene end by 0 bases; junction bases not matched to a gene: 7. There are 19 residues in the CDR3. Germline loops: CDR1 SGHVS, CDR2 FQNEAQ. The CDR3 sequence is CASSLALGTGAATNEKLFF. The CDR3 nucleotides read TGTGCCAGCAGCTTAGCGCTTGGGACAGGGGCCGCAACTAATGAAAAACTGTTTTTT.

This chain uses TRBV30 with TRBJ2-2, with TRBD1 identical over 8 bases. The J segment lost 5 bases and the V segment lost 2 bases, leaving 1 base of the junction unmatched. The length of the CDR3 is 13 residues. In germline, CDR1 is GTSNPN, CDR2 SVGIG (reference sequence). The CDR3 DNA sequence: TGTGCCTGGAGTACAGGGGGTACCGGGGAGCTGTTTTTT. This codes for CAWSTGGTGELFF.

About this clone itself: At one of its ends the junction is not consistent with the germline gene, which may arise from a read error. This chain links TRBV7-7 with TRBJ2-3; the match to TRBD1 covers 7 bases. CDR1 is SSHAT, CDR2 FNYEAQ, per germline (reference sequence). The CDR3 contains 13 residues. CDR3 DNA: TGTGCTAGCAGCTTAGCCAGGGGGAATACGCAGTATTTT. Protein product: CASSLARGNTQYF. The full variable domain, completed using reference TRBV7-7 and TRBJ2-3, is GAGVSQSPRYKVTKRGQDVTLRCDPISSHATLYWYQQALGQGPEFLTYFNYEAQPDKSGLPSDRFSAERPEGSISTLTIQRTEQRDSAMYRCASSLARGNTQYFGPGTRLTVL.

The J gene is TRBJ1-6, the V gene TRBV7-6, with D maybe TRBD1 (5 bases). CDR1 and CDR2 from the germline V gene are SGHVS and FNYEAQ. The V end lost 1 base, the J end lost 8 bases, and 6 bases lay between the germline ends. The CDR3 has 13 amino acids. CDR3 loop: CASSLGRDSPLHF. CDR3 sequence (DNA): TGTGCCAGCAGCTTAGGCAGGGATTCACCCCTCCACTTT.

V and J are TRBV18 and TRBJ1-1; 9 nucleotides align to TRBD1. Trimming took 4 bases from V and 4 from J; bases not matched to a gene: 13. The CDR3 is made up of 17 amino acids. Germline CDR1 reads KGHSH; CDR2 reads LQKENI. The CDR3 spells CASSRLSQGALGTEAFF. The CDR3 DNA is TGTGCCAGCTCACGTCTGTCACAGGGGGCGTTGGGCACTGAAGCTTTCTTT.

V usage is TRBV7-8 and J usage is TRBJ2-5; 8 bases match TRBD1. Germline V CDR1 and CDR2: SGHVS, FQNEAQ. The CDR3 has 15 residues. V lost 3 bases, J lost 3 bases, and 6 bases stayed unmatched. The CDR3 region has the DNA TGTGCCAGCAGCTTCTGGACAGGGATTGAAGAGACCCAGTACTTC. Protein: CASSFWTGIEETQYF.

V and J are TRBV6-1 and TRBJ1-4, with a tentative D call TRBD1 (6 bases). The germline gives CDR1 MNHNS, CDR2 SASEGT. V gave up 1 base and J gave up 8 bases, with 8 bases separating them. This CDR3 contains 13 residues. CDR3 sequence: CASSEVRGEKLFF. CDR3 DNA sequence: TGTGCCAGCAGTGAAGTAAGGGGGGAAAAACTGTTTTTT.

This chain joins TRBV4-2 and TRBJ2-3; 7 bases are a match to TRBD1. The CDR3 is 18 residues long. V was clipped by 4 bases and J by 2 bases; unmatched bases: 15. Germline lookup yields CDR1 LGHNA and CDR2 YNFKEQ. CDR3 sequence reads: CASSREKSRQGNTDTQYF. The CDR3 nucleotides are TGTGCCAGCAGCCGAGAAAAGAGTCGACAGGGTAACACAGATACGCAGTATTTT.

The gene calls are TRBV7-2 and TRBJ1-2; D uncertain. V dropped 1 base and J dropped 1 base, with 10 bases sitting between them. The CDR3 is made up of 15 amino acids. Germline values: CDR1 SGHTA, CDR2 FQGNSA. The CDR3 is CASSLGQNHNYGYTF. The DNA for the CDR3 is TGTGCCAGCAGCTTAGGGCAGAACCATAACTATGGCTACACCTTC.

The chain has TRBV5-4 and TRBJ2-2, with D perhaps TRBD1 (5 bases). V dropped 2 bases and J dropped 7 bases, with 6 bases sitting between them. Germline V gene lookup returns CDR1 SGHNT and CDR2 YYREEE (reference sequence). The length of the CDR3 is 12 residues. The CDR3 bases are TGTGCCAGCAGCTTAACAGGCGGGGAGCTGTTTTTT. It encodes CASSLTGGELFF.

This chain links TRBV6-5 with TRBJ2-3; TRBD2 matches 13 bases. The CDR3 loop spans 15 amino acids. Germline V gene sequence: CDR1 MNHEY, CDR2 SVGAGI. V was clipped by 6 bases and J by 2 bases; unmatched bases: 2. CDR3 residues: CASRTSGGHTDTQYF. The CDR3 nucleotides read TGTGCCAGCAGGACTAGCGGGGGGCACACAGATACGCAGTATTTT.